These 22 T cell receptor beta chains came from one sample sequenced in a study of T cells expressing NK-cell markers. TCRdb reprocessed the 5' RACE reads, keeping one entry per CDR3 protein, no DNA. The specimen's table records 350,000 to 400,000 distinct CDR3 sequences. Sequencing input: blood T cells: a sorted CD56 or NKG2C T cell subset, CD4+ or CD8+ T cells, or bulk PBMC T cells (not recorded which). The receptors originated from a woman aged 50 to 65 in good health.

The J gene is TRBJ1-6, the V gene TRBV20-1. CDR3 length: 14 amino acids. Germline V CDR1 and CDR2: DFQATT, SNEGSKA (reference sequence). This chain's CDR3 is CSVRSMDVNSPLHF.

This rearrangement joins TRBV12-3 or TRBV12-4 to TRBJ2-4. CDR3 length: 16 amino acids. The CDR3 spells CASSLAGELAKNIQYF.

The chain couples TRBV28 to TRBJ2-4; checking the TCRdb D call of TRBD2 is not possible without DNA. CDR1 is MDHEN and CDR2 is SYDVKM in the germline V gene. The CDR3 totals 15 residues. Here the CDR3 reads CASRLASLAKNIQYF.

The chain carries TRBV7-9 and TRBJ2-3. The CDR3 has 13 residues. Germline V lookup: CDR1 SEHNR, CDR2 FQNEAQ (reference sequence). CDR3 residues: CASSLQARHTQYF.

The CDR3: CASTPAGFDTEAFF. The rearrangement links TRBV11-1 to TRBJ1-1; TCRdb names TRBD1, which stays unverified in the absence of DNA. Germline lookup yields CDR1 SGHAT and CDR2 FQDESV (reference sequence). CDR3 length: 14 amino acids.

The chain couples TRBV24-1 to TRBJ2-5; the TCRdb call, TRBD1, lacks DNA for checking. Germline V lookup: CDR1 KGHDR, CDR2 SFDVKD. The CDR3 totals 13 residues. CDR3 loop: CATSALGGETQYF.

The chain couples TRBV30 to TRBJ2-3; the D gene TCRdb calls, TRBD2, cannot be checked with no DNA. Germline-derived CDR1 and CDR2 are GTSNPN and SVGIG (reference sequence). The CDR3 totals 13 residues. CDR3 loop: CAWSGGTSDTQYF.

The genes are TRBV29-1 and TRBJ2-7; the TCRdb call, TRBD2, lacks DNA for checking. CDR1 and CDR2 (germline): SQVTM, ANQGSEA. This CDR3 has 15 amino acids. The CDR3 reads CSVGSTTVGVDEQYF.

The chain combines TRBV2 with TRBJ2-1; TCRdb's assignment of TRBD2 cannot be checked, as there is no DNA. CDR3 length: 14 residues. The germline V gene has CDR1 SNHLY and CDR2 FYNNEI. CDR3 region: CASSQDSSYNEQFF.

The chain couples TRBV5-6 to TRBJ2-3. CDR3 length: 11 amino acids. Per germline, CDR1 SGHDT and CDR2 YYEEEE. The CDR3 protein is CASSLGLQQYF.

This CDR3 reads CASSSPGLAGGKSTDTQYF. The chain couples TRBV5-1 to TRBJ2-3; TCRdb names TRBD2, which stays unverified in the absence of DNA. Germline V CDR1 and CDR2: SGHRS, YFSETQ. This CDR3 region has 19 residues.

This chain connects TRBV19 to TRBJ1-1; the TCRdb call, TRBD1, lacks DNA for checking. The CDR3 is made up of 14 amino acids. CDR1 and CDR2 from the germline V gene are LNHDA and SQIVND (reference sequence). The CDR3 is CASTRGKGNTEAFF.

The rearrangement joins TRBV3-1 to TRBJ2-3; TCRdb designates TRBD1, a call that cannot be tested without DNA. The germline gives CDR1 LGHDT, CDR2 YNNKEL (reference sequence). This CDR3 has 16 residues. CDR3 protein: CASSRIRDRVTDTQYF.

The chain couples TRBV5-1 to TRBJ2-2; the TCRdb call, TRBD2, lacks DNA for checking. Germline loops: CDR1 SGHRS, CDR2 YFSETQ. The CDR3 sequence is 17 residues long. CDR3 loop: CASSSLAGGRNTGELFF. The complete variable domain, with remaining parts taken from reference TRBV5-1 and TRBJ2-2, reads KAGVTQTPRYLIKTRGQQVTLSCSPISGHRSVSWYQQTPGQGLQFLFEYFSETQRNKGNFPGRFSGRQFSNSRSEMNVSTLELGDSALYLCASSSLAGGRNTGELFFGEGSRLTVL.

The genes are TRBV30 and TRBJ1-2; as DNA is missing, the TRBD1 call by TCRdb cannot be tested. This CDR3 is 15 amino acids long. Per germline, CDR1 GTSNPN and CDR2 SVGIG (reference sequence). The CDR3 sequence is CAWGDHLRPHYGYTF.

The chain couples TRBV20-1 to TRBJ2-5; TCRdb indicates TRBD1, and absent DNA this call remains unverified. This CDR3 has 15 residues. The V gene's germline CDR1 is DFQATT and CDR2 SNEGSKA (reference sequence). The chain's CDR3 is CSAGQGGQAIRTQYF.

The genes are TRBV7-8 and TRBJ2-2; TCRdb designates TRBD2, a call that cannot be tested without DNA. Germline values: CDR1 SGHVS, CDR2 FQNEAQ. The CDR3 has 17 residues. This chain's CDR3 is CASSLTSGRPFTGELFF.

The chain carries TRBV6-2 or TRBV6-3 and TRBJ2-1; TCRdb lists TRBD2, though no DNA is available to test this call. In germline, CDR1 is MNHEY, CDR2 SVGEGT. The length of the CDR3 is 15 residues. CDR3 sequence: CASSSLATGRNEQFF.

The chain joins TRBV19 to TRBJ1-5; TCRdb's D call of TRBD1 is untestable without DNA. Looked up from germline, CDR1 is LNHDA and CDR2 is SQIVND (reference sequence). CDR3 length: 13 amino acids. This chain's CDR3 is CASSISGNQPQHF.

The chain recombines TRBV7-3 with TRBJ2-7; TCRdb gives TRBD2 as the D gene, but with no DNA this cannot be confirmed. CDR1 SGHTA and CDR2 FQGTGA come from the germline V gene. The CDR3 is 14 residues long. This CDR3 is CASSLWVGPYEQYF. Full variable domain (remainder filled in from reference TRBV7-3 and TRBJ2-7): GAGVSQTPSNKVTEKGKYVELRCDPISGHTALYWYRQSLGQGPEFLIYFQGTGAADDSGLPNDRFFAVRPEGSVSTLKIQRTERGDSAVYLCASSLWVGPYEQYFGPGTRLTVT.

V and J are TRBV29-1 and TRBJ1-2; TCRdb returns TRBD1, unconfirmable since there is no DNA. Germline loops: CDR1 SQVTM, CDR2 ANQGSEA. The CDR3 length is 12 residues. The chain's CDR3 is CSVGDGDGGYTF.

V is TRBV15 and J is TRBJ2-1; no DNA is available, so the TRBD2 call from TCRdb remains unchecked. Germline-derived CDR1 and CDR2 are LNHNV and YYDKDF (reference sequence). This CDR3 contains 16 residues. Here the CDR3 reads CATSGRAGGLYNEQFF.